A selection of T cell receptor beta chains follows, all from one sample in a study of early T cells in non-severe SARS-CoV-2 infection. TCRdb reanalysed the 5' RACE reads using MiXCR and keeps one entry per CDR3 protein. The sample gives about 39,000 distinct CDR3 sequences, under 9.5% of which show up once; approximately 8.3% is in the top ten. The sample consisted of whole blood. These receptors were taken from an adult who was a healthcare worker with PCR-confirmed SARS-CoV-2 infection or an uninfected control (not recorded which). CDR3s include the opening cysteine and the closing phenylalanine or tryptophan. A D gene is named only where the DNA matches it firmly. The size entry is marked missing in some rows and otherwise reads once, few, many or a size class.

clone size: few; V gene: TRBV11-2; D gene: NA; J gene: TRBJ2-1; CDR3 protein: CASSLDGMASNEQFF; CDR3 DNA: TGTGCCAGCAGCTTAGATGGAATGGCTTCCAATGAGCAGTTCTTC
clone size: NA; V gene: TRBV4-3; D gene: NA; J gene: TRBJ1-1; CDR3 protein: CASSQEQGWTEAFF; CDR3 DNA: TGCGCCAGCAGCCAGGAACAGGGTTGGACTGAAGCTTTCTTT
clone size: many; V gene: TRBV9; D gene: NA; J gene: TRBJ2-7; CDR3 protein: CASSVVPGVNEQYF; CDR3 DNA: TGTGCCAGCAGCGTAGTACCAGGCGTCAACGAGCAGTACTTC
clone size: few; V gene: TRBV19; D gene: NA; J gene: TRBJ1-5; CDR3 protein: CASRTPSSNQPQHF; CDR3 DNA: TGTGCCAGTAGGACACCGAGTAGCAATCAGCCCCAGCATTTT
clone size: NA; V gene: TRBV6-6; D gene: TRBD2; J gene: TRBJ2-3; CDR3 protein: CASSNSGGADTQYF; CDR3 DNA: TGTGCCAGCAGTAATAGCGGGGGGGCGGATACGCAGTATTTT
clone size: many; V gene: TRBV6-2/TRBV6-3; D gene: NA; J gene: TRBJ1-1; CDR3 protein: CASSAHKNTEAFF; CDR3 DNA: TGTGCCAGCAGTGCTCATAAGAACACTGAAGCTTTCTTT
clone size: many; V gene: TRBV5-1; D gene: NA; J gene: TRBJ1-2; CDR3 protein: CASSPDRHGYTF; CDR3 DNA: TGCGCCAGCAGCCCTGACCGTCATGGCTACACCTTC
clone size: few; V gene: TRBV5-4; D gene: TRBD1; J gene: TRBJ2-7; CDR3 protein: CASSFDRVYEQYF; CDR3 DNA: TGTGCCAGCAGCTTTGACAGGGTCTACGAGCAGTACTTC
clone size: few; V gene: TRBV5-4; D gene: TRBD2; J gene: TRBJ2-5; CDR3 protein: CASSLGSGAPETQYF; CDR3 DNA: TGTGCCAGCAGCTTGGGTAGCGGGGCACCGGAGACCCAGTACTTC
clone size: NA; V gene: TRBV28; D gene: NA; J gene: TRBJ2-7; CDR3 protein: CASSSPLNAISYEQYF; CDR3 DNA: TGTGCCAGCAGTTCACCCTTAAATGCAATTTCCTACGAGCAGTACTTC
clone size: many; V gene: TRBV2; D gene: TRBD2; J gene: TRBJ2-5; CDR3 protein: CASSLPYWRGQETQYF; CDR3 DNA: TGTGCCAGCAGCTTACCCTACTGGCGGGGGCAAGAGACCCAGTACTTC
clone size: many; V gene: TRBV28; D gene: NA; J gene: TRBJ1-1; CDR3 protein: CASSQGRQGRTEAFF; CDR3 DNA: TGTGCCAGCAGTCAGGGCCGGCAGGGGAGGACTGAAGCTTTCTTT
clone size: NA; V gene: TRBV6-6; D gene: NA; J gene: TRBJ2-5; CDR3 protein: CASNQRQRGETQYF; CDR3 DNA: TGTGCCAGCAATCAGCGGCAGAGAGGGGAGACCCAGTACTTC
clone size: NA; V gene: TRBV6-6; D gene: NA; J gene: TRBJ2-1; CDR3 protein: CASSYSVAVSYNEQFF; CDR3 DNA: TGTGCCAGCAGTTACTCAGTTGCGGTCTCCTACAATGAGCAGTTCTTC
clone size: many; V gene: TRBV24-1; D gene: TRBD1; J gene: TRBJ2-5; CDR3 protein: CATSDTTGIETQYF; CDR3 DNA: TGTGCCACCAGTGACACGACAGGGATAGAGACCCAGTACTTC
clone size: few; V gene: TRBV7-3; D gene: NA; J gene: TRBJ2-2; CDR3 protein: CASSLVSGTGELFF; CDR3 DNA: TGTGCCAGCAGCCTCGTCTCCGGAACCGGGGAGCTGTTTTTT
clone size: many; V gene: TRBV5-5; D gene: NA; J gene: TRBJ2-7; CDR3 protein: CASSAGSLREQYF; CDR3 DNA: TGTGCCAGCAGCGCAGGGAGTCTACGAGAGCAGTACTTC
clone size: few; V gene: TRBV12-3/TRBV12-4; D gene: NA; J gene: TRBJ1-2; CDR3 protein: CASSFLLGGDNYGYTF; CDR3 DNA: TGTGCCAGCAGTTTTTTGTTGGGTGGGGATAACTATGGCTACACCTTC
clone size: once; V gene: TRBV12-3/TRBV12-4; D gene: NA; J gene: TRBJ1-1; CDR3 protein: CASSFSGQGTEAFF; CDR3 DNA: TGTGCCAGCAGTTTCAGCGGGCAGGGCACTGAAGCTTTCTTT
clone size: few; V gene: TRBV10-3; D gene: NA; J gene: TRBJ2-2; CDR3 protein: CAISETGEAGELFF; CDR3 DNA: TGTGCCATCAGTGAGACAGGGGAGGCCGGGGAGCTGTTTTTT
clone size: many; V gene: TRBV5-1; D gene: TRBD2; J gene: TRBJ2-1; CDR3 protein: CASSFGGLAGVDEQFF; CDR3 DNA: TGCGCCAGCAGCTTTGGGGGACTAGCGGGAGTCGATGAGCAGTTCTTC
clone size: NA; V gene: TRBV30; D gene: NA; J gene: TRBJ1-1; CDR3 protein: CAWSTPAGTEAFF; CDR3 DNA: TGTGCCTGGAGTACACCAGCGGGCACTGAAGCTTTCTTT
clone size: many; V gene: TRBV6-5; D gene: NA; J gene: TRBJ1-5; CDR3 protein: CASSYSRNQPQHF; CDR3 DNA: TGTGCCAGCAGTTACTCCCGTAATCAGCCCCAGCATTTT
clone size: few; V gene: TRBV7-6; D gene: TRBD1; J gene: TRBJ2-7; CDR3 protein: CASSRGQVSYEQYF; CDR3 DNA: TGTGCCAGCAGCAGGGGACAGGTCTCCTACGAGCAGTACTTC
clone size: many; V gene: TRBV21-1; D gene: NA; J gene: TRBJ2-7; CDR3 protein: CASSLFREEQYF; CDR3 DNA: TGTGCCAGCAGCCTTTTTAGGGAAGAGCAGTACTTC
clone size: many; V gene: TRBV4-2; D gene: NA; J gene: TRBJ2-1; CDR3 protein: CASSPLTGHSLEQFF; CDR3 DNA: TGTGCCAGCAGCCCGTTGACAGGCCACTCACTCGAGCAGTTCTTC
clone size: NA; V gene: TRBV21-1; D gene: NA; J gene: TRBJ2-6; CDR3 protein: CASSKKGDFSGANVLTF; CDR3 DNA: TGTGCCAGCAGCAAAAAGGGAGACTTCTCTGGGGCCAACGTCCTGACTTTC
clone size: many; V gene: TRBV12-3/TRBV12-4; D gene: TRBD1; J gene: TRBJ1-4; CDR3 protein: CASRRTGSEKLFF; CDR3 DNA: TGTGCCAGCAGGCGGACAGGTTCGGAAAAACTGTTTTTT
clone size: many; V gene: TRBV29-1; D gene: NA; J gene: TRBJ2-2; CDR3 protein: CSVTGYGGGTGELFF; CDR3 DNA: TGCAGCGTTACGGGATACGGGGGCGGCACCGGGGAGCTGTTTTTT
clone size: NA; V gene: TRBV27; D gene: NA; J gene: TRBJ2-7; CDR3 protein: CASSERPDSYERYF; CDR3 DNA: TGTGCCAGCAGCGAAAGACCTGACTCCTACGAGCGGTACTTC
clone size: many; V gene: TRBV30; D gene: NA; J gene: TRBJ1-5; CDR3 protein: CAWSPQGHQPQHF; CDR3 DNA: TGTGCCTGGAGTCCACAGGGACATCAGCCCCAGCATTTT
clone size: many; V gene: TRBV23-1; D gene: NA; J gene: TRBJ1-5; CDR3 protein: CASSQPNQPQHF; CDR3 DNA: TGCGCCAGCAGTCAGCCCAATCAGCCCCAGCATTTT
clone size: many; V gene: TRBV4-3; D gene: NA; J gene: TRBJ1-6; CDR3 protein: CASSQGQEASPLHF; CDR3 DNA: TGCGCCAGCAGCCAAGGACAGGAGGCCTCACCCCTCCACTTT
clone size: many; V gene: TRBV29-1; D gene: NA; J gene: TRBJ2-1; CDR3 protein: CSVPGVSYNEQFF; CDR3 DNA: TGCAGCGTCCCAGGGGTCTCCTACAATGAGCAGTTCTTC
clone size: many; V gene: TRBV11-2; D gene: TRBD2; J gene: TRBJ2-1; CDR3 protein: CASSLGTSNEQFF; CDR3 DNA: TGTGCCAGCAGCTTAGGGACTAGCAATGAGCAGTTCTTC
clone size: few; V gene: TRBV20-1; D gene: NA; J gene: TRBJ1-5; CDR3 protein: CSASGRGGGGNQPQHF; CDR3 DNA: TGCAGTGCTAGCGGCAGGGGCGGAGGGGGCAATCAGCCCCAGCATTTT
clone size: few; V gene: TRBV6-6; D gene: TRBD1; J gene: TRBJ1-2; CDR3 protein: CASSAYRTGAAGYTF; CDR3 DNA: TGTGCCAGCAGCGCCTATAGGACAGGGGCAGCTGGCTACACCTTC
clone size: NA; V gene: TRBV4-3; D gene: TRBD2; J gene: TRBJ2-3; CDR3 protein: CASSQILGGTDTQYF; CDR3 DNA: TGCGCCAGCAGCCAGATACTGGGAGGGACAGATACGCAGTATTTT
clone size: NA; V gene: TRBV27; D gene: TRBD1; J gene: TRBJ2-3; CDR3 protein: CASSSLNSDRGTDTQYF; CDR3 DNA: TGTGCCAGCAGTTCCCTCAACTCGGACAGGGGGACAGATACGCAGTATTTT
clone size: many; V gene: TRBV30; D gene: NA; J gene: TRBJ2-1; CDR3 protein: CAWSVNYGTGEQFF; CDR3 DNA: TGTGCCTGGAGTGTGAACTATGGGACCGGTGAGCAGTTCTTC